The 12 T cell receptor beta chains below come from one sample, sequenced in a study of radiotherapy plus CTLA-4 blockade in lung cancer. The method was immunoSEQ multiplex PCR; TCRdb's version includes in-frame clones alone and lacks a portion of them. The sample contains roughly 58,000 clones, almost 85% of which appear only once. Sequenced here: peripheral blood, sampled from a patient treated with radiotherapy plus ipilimumab. Every receptor here comes from a human donor with non-small cell lung cancer whose response to radiotherapy plus ipilimumab could not be evaluated.

This chain connects TRBV5-1 to TRBJ2-1; the match to TRBD1 covers 8 bases. Germline-derived CDR1 and CDR2 are SGHRS and YFSETQ. The CDR3 totals 18 residues. The J segment lost 5 bases and the V segment lost 0 bases, leaving 13 bases of the junction unmatched. Written as DNA, the CDR3 is TGCGCCAGCAGCTTGGTTCTGAAACGGCCGGGACAGGACAATGAGCAGTTCTTC. Translation gives CASSLVLKRPGQDNEQFF.

The rearrangement links TRBV7-9 to TRBJ1-5; possible D gene TRBD1, 6 bases. The CDR3 loop spans 14 amino acids. Looked up from germline, CDR1 is SEHNR and CDR2 is FQNEAQ (reference sequence). The ends were cut back, 1 base at V and 5 bases at J, with 9 bases in the middle. For the CDR3, the DNA is TGTGCCAGCAGCTTAGGCCAGGGGTATCAGCCCCAGCATTTT. It encodes CASSLGQGYQPQHF.

This sequence joins TRBV7-9 and TRBJ1-6; 8 nucleotides line up with TRBD1. The CDR3 loop spans 15 amino acids. In germline, CDR1 is SEHNR, CDR2 FQNEAQ (reference sequence). Unmatched junction bases numbered 5, after V lost 3 bases and J lost 7 bases. The CDR3 region has the DNA TGTGCCAGCAGCTTTGTGGACAGGGACAATTCACCCCTCCACTTT. This codes for CASSFVDRDNSPLHF.

V is TRBV9 and J is TRBJ1-3, with D uncertain. V lost 0 bases, J lost 0 bases, and 10 bases lay in between. The CDR3 spans 16 residues. CDR1 is SGDLS, CDR2 YYNGEE, per germline. The CDR3 bases are TGTGCCAGCAGCGTAGCCGGAGGCTACTCTGGAAACACCATATATTTT. As protein: CASSVAGGYSGNTIYF.

The J gene is TRBJ2-3, the V gene TRBV4-1, with TRBD2 matching 8 bases. V dropped 4 bases and J dropped 3; count of bases not matched to a gene: 9. CDR3 length: 16 residues. In germline, CDR1 is MGHRA, CDR2 YSYEKL. CDR3 bases: TGCGCCAGCAGCCGCGGACTAGCTGAAGGTACAGATACGCAGTATTTT. Translation: CASSRGLAEGTDTQYF.

The chain recombines TRBV7-2 with TRBJ2-3, with D unresolved. This CDR3 has 14 amino acids. Germline assignment: CDR1 SGHTA and CDR2 FQGNSA. V lost 8 bases to trimming and J lost 4 bases, with 16 bases between them. DNA for the CDR3: TGTGCCAGCCGAGACTTCGGTGGTTCAGATACGCAGTATTTT. Translating it yields CASRDFGGSDTQYF. The entire variable domain, with the rest obtained from reference TRBV7-2 and TRBJ2-3, is as follows: GAGVSQSPSNKVTEKGKDVELRCDPISGHTALYWYRQSLGQGLEFLIYFQGNSAPDKSGLPSDRFSAERTGGSVSTLTIQRTQQEDSAVYLCASRDFGGSDTQYFGPGTRLTVL.

J is TRBJ2-4 and V is TRBV9; tentatively, D is TRBD1 (5 bases). CDR1 and CDR2 (germline): SGDLS, YYNGEE. V was trimmed by 4 bases and J by 1 base, leaving 15 bases between them. The CDR3 runs to 16 residues. The CDR3 DNA sequence: TGTGCCAGCAGCCCCACGTGGGCAGGGGCCAAAAACATTCAGTACTTC. It specifies CASSPTWAGAKNIQYF.

The chain joins TRBV4-1 to TRBJ2-3, with TRBD1 as a possible D gene (6 bases). Trimming left V 3 bases short and J 4 bases short, with 23 bases between. Germline loops: CDR1 MGHRA, CDR2 YSYEKL. This CDR3 contains 18 residues. The CDR3 nucleotides are TGCGCCAGCAGCCAGTTAACCCTGGGTAGGGGACACCCAGATACGCAGTATTTT. It yields the protein CASSQLTLGRGHPDTQYF.

A word on this clone: Other nucleotide sequences from this sample produce the same CDR3. The V and J genes are TRBV13 and TRBJ1-1; D not certain. CDR3 length: 12 residues. CDR1 is PRHDT, CDR2 FYEKMQ, per germline (reference sequence). Trimming left V 4 bases short and J 4 bases short, with 7 bases between. CDR3 sequence reads: CASSSEGTEAFF. Written as DNA, the CDR3 is TGTGCCAGCAGCTCGGAGGGCACTGAAGCTTTCTTT.

This chain links TRBV15 with TRBJ2-7; tentatively, D is TRBD1 (5 bases). Germline V gene sequence: CDR1 LNHNV, CDR2 YYDKDF (reference sequence). The CDR3 loop spans 13 amino acids. V shed 2 bases and J shed 4 bases, with 9 bases lying between them. The CDR3 protein is CATSRLQGYEQYF. The CDR3 nucleotides read TGTGCCACCAGCAGACTCCAGGGATACGAGCAGTACTTC.

The chain uses TRBV28 and TRBJ2-7, with a weak D call TRBD2 (5 bases). The germline CDR1 and CDR2 sequences are MDHEN and SYDVKM. The V end was cut by 7 bases, the J end by 0 bases, with 10 bases between. This CDR3 is 13 amino acids long. The CDR3 here is CASTDTSSYEQYF. CDR3 DNA: TGTGCCAGCACCGACACTAGCTCCTACGAGCAGTACTTC. The entire variable domain, with the rest obtained from reference TRBV28 and TRBJ2-7, is as follows: DVKVTQSSRYLVKRTGEKVFLECVQDMDHENMFWYRQDPGLGLRLIYFSYDVKMKEKGDIPEGYSVSREKKERFSLILESASTNQTSMYLCASTDTSSYEQYFGPGTRLTVT.

The V gene is TRBV19, the J gene TRBJ2-1; D may be TRBD1 (6 bases). Between the trimmed V and J ends, which lost 5 bases and 6 bases, there was a span of 14 bases. This CDR3 comprises 14 residues. CDR1 LNHDA and CDR2 SQIVND come from the germline V gene (reference sequence). The CDR3 DNA sequence: TGTGCCAGTAGTTCAAACAGGGTTACCAATGAGCAGTTCTTC. This codes for CASSSNRVTNEQFF.